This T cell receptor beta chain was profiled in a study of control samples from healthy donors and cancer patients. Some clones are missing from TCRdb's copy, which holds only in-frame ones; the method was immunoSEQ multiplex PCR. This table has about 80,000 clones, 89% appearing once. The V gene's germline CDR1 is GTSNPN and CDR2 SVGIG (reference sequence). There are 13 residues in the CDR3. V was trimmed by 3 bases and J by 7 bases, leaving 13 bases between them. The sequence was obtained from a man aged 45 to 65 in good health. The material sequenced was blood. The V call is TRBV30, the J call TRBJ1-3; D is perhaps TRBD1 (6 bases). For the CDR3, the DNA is TGTGCCTGGAGCCTCCCAGGGGTGAACACCATATATTTT. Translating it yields CAWSLPGVNTIYF.